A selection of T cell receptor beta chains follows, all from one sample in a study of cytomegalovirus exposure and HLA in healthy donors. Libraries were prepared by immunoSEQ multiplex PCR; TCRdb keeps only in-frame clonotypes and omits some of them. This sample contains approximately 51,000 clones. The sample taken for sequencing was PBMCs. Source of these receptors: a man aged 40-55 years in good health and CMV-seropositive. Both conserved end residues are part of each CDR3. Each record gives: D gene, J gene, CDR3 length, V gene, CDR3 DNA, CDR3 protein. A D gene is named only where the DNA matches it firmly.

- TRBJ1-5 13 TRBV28 TGTGCCAGCAGGGCCAGGGGTTATCAGCCCCAGCATTTT CASRARGYQPQHF
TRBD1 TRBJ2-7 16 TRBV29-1 TGCAGCGTTGAAGATACTTCAGGGACAGGTTCCTACGAGCAGTACTTC CSVEDTSGTGSYEQYF
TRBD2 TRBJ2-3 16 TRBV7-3 TGTGCCAGCAGCTCGACTAGCGGAGGGGGCACAGATACGCAGTATTTT CASSSTSGGGTDTQYF
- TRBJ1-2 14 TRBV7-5 TGTGCCATTAGGGGAGGGGCGTTGGTCTATGGCTACACCTTC CAIRGGALVYGYTF
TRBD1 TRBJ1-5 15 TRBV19 TGTGCCAGTACCCCCGGACAGGGGCCTCATCAGCCCCAGCATTTT CASTPGQGPHQPQHF
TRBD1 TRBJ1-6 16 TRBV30 TGTGCCTGGAGTAGAGAGGGGGCATCATATAATTCACCCCTCCACTTT CAWSREGASYNSPLHF
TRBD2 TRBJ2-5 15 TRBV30 TGTGCCTGGACCCTAGCGGGAGGGCCAAGGGAGACCCAGTACTTC CAWTLAGGPRETQYF
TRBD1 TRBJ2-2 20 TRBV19 TGTGCCAGTAGTCCGAAGAAACGGGACAGGGGGGAAGGGTACCCCGGGGAGCTGTTTTTT CASSPKKRDRGEGYPGELFF
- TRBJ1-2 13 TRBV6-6 TGTGCCACTAATCCCTCACTAAGTGGTGGCTACACCTTC CATNPSLSGGYTF
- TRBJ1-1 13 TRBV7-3 TGTGCCAGCAGCTCAAGAGAGAACACTGAAGCTTTCTTT CASSSRENTEAFF
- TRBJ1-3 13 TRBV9 TGTGCCAGCAGCGTAGATAGTGGAAACACCATATATTTT CASSVDSGNTIYF
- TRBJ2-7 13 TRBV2 TGTGCCAGCAGTGGGGACAACTCCTACGAGCAGTACTTC CASSGDNSYEQYF
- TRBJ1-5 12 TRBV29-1 TGCAGCGTTGCCGGGGAGGGTCAGCCCCAGCATTTT CSVAGEGQPQHF
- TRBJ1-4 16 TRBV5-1 TGCGCCAGCAGCTTGGCCCCAGGGGCAGTCGATGAAAAACTGTTTTTT CASSLAPGAVDEKLFF
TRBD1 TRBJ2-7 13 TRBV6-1 TGTGCCAGCAGTAACCGGGACAGGGACGAGCAGTACTTC CASSNRDRDEQYF
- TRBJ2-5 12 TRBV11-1 TGTGCCAGCAGGTCAAGGGGAGAGACCCAGTACTTC CASRSRGETQYF
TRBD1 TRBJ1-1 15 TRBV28 TGTGCCAGCAGTTTATCCTCAGGGGGGCATACTGAAGCTTTCTTT CASSLSSGGHTEAFF
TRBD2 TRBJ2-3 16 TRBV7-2 TGTGCCAGCAGCTTAGAATTAGCGGGGGGTGTAGATACGCAGTATTTT CASSLELAGGVDTQYF
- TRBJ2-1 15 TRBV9 TGTGCCAGCAGCGCACGGGGGAGCAACCCCGGTGAGCAGTTCTTC CASSARGSNPGEQFF
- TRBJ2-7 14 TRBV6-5 TGTGCCAGCAGTCCCGACAGGCGATCCTACGAGCAGTACTTC CASSPDRRSYEQYF
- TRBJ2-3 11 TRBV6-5 TGTGCCAGCCGCGGGGAATTGAGGCAGTATTTT CASRGELRQYF
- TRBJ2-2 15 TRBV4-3 TGCGCCAGCAGCCAGCGACAGGGAGGATCCGGGGAGCTGTTTTTT CASSQRQGGSGELFF
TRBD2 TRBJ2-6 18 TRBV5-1 TGCGCCAGCAGCTTGATGAGGCTAGCGGGGGCTGGGGCCAACGTCCTGACTTTC CASSLMRLAGAGANVLTF
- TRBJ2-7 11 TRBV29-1 TGCAGCGTGGCGACCCCGGGGGAGCAGTACTTC CSVATPGEQYF
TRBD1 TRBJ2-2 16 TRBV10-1 TGCGCCAGCAGTCACGCCGGGACAGGGGGAGCCGGGGAGCTGTTTTTT CASSHAGTGGAGELFF
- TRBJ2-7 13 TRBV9 TGTGCCAGCAGCCAGACCTCCCTAGGCGAGCAGTACTTC CASSQTSLGEQYF
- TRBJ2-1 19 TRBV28 TGTGCCAGCAGCTACCTCGCCCAGAAACCATGGAGCTCCTACAATGAGCAGTTCTTC CASSYLAQKPWSSYNEQFF
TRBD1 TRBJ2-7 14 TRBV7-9 TGTGCCAGCAGCTTAGAGGACAGGGGAAACGAGCAGTACTTC CASSLEDRGNEQYF
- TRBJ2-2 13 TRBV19 TGTGCCAGTAACCCAGGGAACACCGGGGAGCTGTTTTTT CASNPGNTGELFF
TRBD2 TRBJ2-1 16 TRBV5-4 TGTGCCAGCAGCGTTAGCGGGGGGGCCTCCTACAATGAGCAGTTCTTC CASSVSGGASYNEQFF
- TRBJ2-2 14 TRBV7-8 TGTGCCAGCAGCCGGGACTCCTACACCGGGGAGCTGTTTTTT CASSRDSYTGELFF
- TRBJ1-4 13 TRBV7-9 TGTGCCAGCAGCAACAGGGCTGATGAAAAACTGTTTTTT CASSNRADEKLFF
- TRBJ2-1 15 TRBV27 TGTGCCAGCAGTCCGAGCCCCTCTAGTAACAATGAGCAGTTCTTC CASSPSPSSNNEQFF
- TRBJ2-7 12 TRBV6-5 TGTGCCAGCAGTCCGAGCTCCTACGAGCAGTACTTC CASSPSSYEQYF
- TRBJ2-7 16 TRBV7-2 TGTGCCAGCAGCCCCCAGGGAGGGGGGGCTCAGAACGAGCAGTACTTC CASSPQGGGAQNEQYF
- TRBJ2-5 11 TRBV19 TGTGCCAGTAGTAAGAGAGAGACCCAGTACTTC CASSKRETQYF
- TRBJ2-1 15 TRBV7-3 TGTGCCAGCAGCACGGACACTCAGTCCCACAATGAGCAGTTCTTC CASSTDTQSHNEQFF
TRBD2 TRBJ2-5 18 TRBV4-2 TGTGCCAGCAGCCAAGATCTACTAGCGGGAGCGGCCCAAGAGACCCAGTACTTC CASSQDLLAGAAQETQYF
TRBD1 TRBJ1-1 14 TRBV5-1 TGCGCCAGCAGCTTGGGACAGGGGTTTCGAAGAGCTTTCTTT CASSLGQGFRRAFF
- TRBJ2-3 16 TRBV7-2 TGTGCCAGCAGCGGCGGAGTCAGCGGGAGCACAGATACGCAGTATTTT CASSGGVSGSTDTQYF